This T cell receptor (beta chain) was profiled in a study of T cell responses to AZD1222 COVID-19 vaccine. General study points: Across the whole spike, CD4 TCRs peaked at regions 160-218 and 743-854.

A word on this clone: Its antigen is not known.

Germline V gives CDR1 KGHSH, CDR2 LQKENI. Trimming took 2 bases from V and 5 from J, leaving 15 bases between them. This CDR3 spans 15 amino acids. Clones were sequenced by immunoSEQ multiplex PCR, and TCRdb holds only the in-frame ones, with some missing. The table has 150,000 to 200,000 clones, 92% seen once. This TCR came from an adult who received the AZD1222 COVID-19 vaccine. The chain is built from TRBV18 and TRBJ1-1; D call uncertain. Source: peripheral blood, taken 28 days after the second AZD1222 dose. The CDR3: CASSPTFLFGTEAFF. The CDR3 coding sequence is TGTGCCAGCTCACCAACTTTCTTGTTTGGTACTGAAGCTTTCTTT. Complete variable domain (other parts from reference TRBV18 and TRBJ1-1): NAGVMQNPRHLVRRRGQEARLRCSPMKGHSHVYWYRQLPEEGLKFMVYLQKENIIDESGMPKERFSAEFPKEGPSILRIQQVVRGDSAAYFCASSPTFLFGTEAFFGQGTRLTVV.